This TCR beta chain was sequenced for a study of beta chain features in type 1 diabetes. With respect to this clone: Its target is unknown.

Expressed TCRB transcripts were sequenced, since all the RNA that had been isolated was reverse transcribed. The protocol was immunoSEQ multiplex PCR, while the TCRdb copy is restricted to in-frame clones and leaves out a portion. This sample has under 500,000 clones, with 30% found just once. Broader study findings: For TCRB rearrangement, an influence of HLA type remained unresolved here. Healthy donors had naive, central memory and Treg TCRB repertoires that appeared less similar than those seen among patients.

Sample: naive CD4+ T cells from blood. The receptor was derived from a man in his late teens or twenties in good health.

The CDR3, as DNA: TGTGCCTGGAGTCCGGGTTCGGACACTGAAGCTTTCTTT. Protein product: CAWSPGSDTEAFF. This chain joins TRBV30 and TRBJ1-1, with unresolved D. Deletions cut 2 bases from V and 3 bases from J, with 10 bases between. There are 13 residues in the CDR3. Germline V gene lookup returns CDR1 GTSNPN and CDR2 SVGIG (reference sequence).